Shown below are 23 T cell receptor beta chains from a single sample sequenced in a study of regulatory T cells in long-lasting Graves disease. iRepertoire HTBI primers and Arm-PCR of CDR3 regions built TCR beta libraries. TCRdb analysed the multiplex PCR reads with MiXCR anew, one entry per CDR3 protein. The table has about 420,000 distinct CDR3 sequences, around 15% seen once. Sample time point: newly diagnosed GD, antithyroid drugs for less than 3 months. From RNA extracted from PBMCs, the TCR library was made. This sample was shared with a second study, whose subject was T cells in Graves' hyperthyroidism and ophthalmopathy.

The sample was peripheral blood mononuclear cells (PBMCs), taken at new diagnosis, from a patient treated with antithyroid drugs. The receptor set was obtained from a woman under 30 with Graves disease.

With regard to this clonotype: Possible read error: a much larger clone is one base away. V gene TRBV7-9 combines with J gene TRBJ2-3; 7 bases agree with TRBD1. CDR3 length equals 17 residues. Germline values: CDR1 SEHNR, CDR2 FQNEAQ (reference sequence). CDR3 DNA: TGTGCCAGCAGCCTGGGACAGCCGAGCGCTAGCACAGAGACGCAGTATTTT. Its protein product is CASSLGQPSASTETQYF. Looking up the rest from reference TRBV7-9 and TRBJ2-3 gives the full variable domain: DTGVSQNPRHKITKRGQNVTFRCDPISEHNRLYWYRQTLGQGPEFLTYFQNEAQLEKSRLLSDRFSAERPKGSFSTLEIQRTEQGDSAMYLCASSLGQPSASTETQYFGPGTRLTVL.

The CDR3 sequence: CSARDRGLPLGYTF. In DNA form, the CDR3 reads TGCAGTGCTAGAGACAGGGGGCTTCCCCTAGGCTACACCTTC. The chain is built from TRBV20-1 and TRBJ1-2; the match to TRBD1 covers 8 bases. The V and J ends lost 0 bases and 8 bases, in that order; junction bases with no gene match: 8. Germline V CDR1 and CDR2: DFQATT, SNEGSKA (reference sequence). This CDR3 contains 14 residues.

The chain links TRBV7-2 to TRBJ1-1; TRBD1 aligns across 7 bases. The trim removed 1 base at V and 4 bases at J, leaving 9 bases unmatched. In germline, CDR1 is SGHTA, CDR2 FQGNSA. The CDR3 is 16 residues long. The CDR3 protein is CASSLDYRGLGTEAFF. DNA of the CDR3: TGTGCCAGCAGCTTAGATTACAGGGGCTTGGGCACTGAAGCTTTCTTT.

This clonotype occurred many times. The genes are TRBV11-2 and TRBJ2-3; TRBD2 matches at 13 bases. Germline CDR1 is SGHAT and CDR2 is FQNNGV. Trimming removed 6 bases from V and 1 base from J; junction bases left unmatched: 16. CDR3 size: 20 residues. CDR3 nucleotides: TGTGCCAGCAGAACGACTAGCGGGAGGATCCCCATCCGCCGCACAGATACGCAGTATTTT. Encoded protein: CASRTTSGRIPIRRTDTQYF.

This clonotype was counted a few times. The V and J genes are TRBV7-2 and TRBJ1-2; no clear D. Per the germline V gene, CDR1 is SGHTA and CDR2 is FQGNSA. There are 15 residues in the CDR3. Trimming took off 1 base at V and 2 bases at J, with 11 bases between the two ends. CDR3 protein: CASSLEWRQNYGYTF. CDR3 in DNA: TGTGCCAGCAGCTTAGAATGGAGACAAAACTATGGCTACACCTTC.

This clonotype was observed a handful of times. V gene TRBV6-1 combines with J gene TRBJ2-3, with 8 nucleotides matching TRBD2. With V trimmed by 10 bases and J by 4 bases, 7 bases remained unmatched. Germline V CDR1 and CDR2: MNHNS, SASEGT. The CDR3 sequence is 13 residues long. CDR3 loop: CATPGLGADTQYF. CDR3 bases: TGTGCCACCCCGGGACTAGGTGCAGATACGCAGTATTTT.

There are a few counts of this clonotype. This chain links TRBV20-1 with TRBJ2-7; weak D call: TRBD1 (5 bases). The V gene lost 3 bases and the J gene lost 3 bases, with 21 bases spanning the gap. CDR1 and CDR2 (germline): DFQATT, SNEGSKA (reference sequence). The CDR3 is made up of 16 amino acids. Here the CDR3 DNA reads TGCAGTGCTAGTCCCAAGGGGCGGACAACGATCTACGAGCAGTACTTC. Protein: CSASPKGRTTIYEQYF.

The V and J genes are TRBV5-6 and TRBJ2-2; D perhaps matches TRBD1 (5 bases). This CDR3 has 15 residues. Trimming pared 3 bases from V and 7 bases from J, leaving 16 bases between. CDR1 SGHDT and CDR2 YYEEEE come from the germline V gene. The CDR3 loop is CASSSDPGSGGELFF. The CDR3 DNA reads as TGTGCCAGCAGCTCCGATCCAGGGTCCGGCGGGGAGCTGTTTTTT.

In its sample, this clonotype was seen a few times. The chain uses TRBV7-2 and TRBJ2-3; D unresolved. Germline V gene data show CDR1 as SGHTA and CDR2 as FQGNSA. Trimming shortened V by 4 bases and J by 3 bases, and 8 bases separated the two germline ends. The CDR3 is 13 amino acids. CDR3 in DNA: TGTGCCAGCAGCTATGGGTGGACAGATACGCAGTATTTT. Translated, it gives CASSYGWTDTQYF.

This clonotype showed up many times. The V call is TRBV20-1, the J call TRBJ2-1, with TRBD2 matching 15 bases. Losses at the gene ends were 3 bases for V and 6 bases for J; bases not matched to a gene: 9. There are 17 residues in the CDR3. Germline V lookup: CDR1 DFQATT, CDR2 SNEGSKA (reference sequence). The CDR3: CSASPRTSGRGGNEQFF. CDR3 bases: TGCAGTGCTAGCCCCAGGACTAGCGGGAGGGGGGGCAATGAGCAGTTCTTC.

This clonotype was observed many times. The rearrangement uses TRBV20-1 and TRBJ1-5, with 7 bases matching TRBD1. The CDR3 length is 14 residues. The V gene end was trimmed by 3 bases and the J gene end by 2 bases; junction bases not matched to a gene: 4. In germline, CDR1 is DFQATT, CDR2 SNEGSKA (reference sequence). This chain's CDR3 is CSASPGQGNQPQHF. The CDR3 nucleotides read TGCAGTGCTAGTCCTGGACAGGGCAATCAGCCCCAGCATTTT.

The V call is TRBV27, the J call TRBJ2-5; no definite D call. Germline V gives CDR1 MNHEY, CDR2 SMNVEV (reference sequence). V lost 3 bases and J 4 bases, leaving 18 bases between the germline ends. This CDR3 is 16 amino acids long. The CDR3 protein is CASSFLTVGKAETQYF. The CDR3 nucleotides are TGTGCCAGCAGTTTCCTCACAGTGGGAAAAGCAGAGACCCAGTACTTC.

The rearrangement uses TRBV20-1 and TRBJ1-6, with 9 bases matching TRBD1. This CDR3 has 14 amino acids. Germline-derived CDR1 and CDR2 are DFQATT and SNEGSKA (reference sequence). V shed 3 bases, J shed 15 bases, and the junction held 12 bases outside the gene matches. Written as DNA, the CDR3 is TGCAGTGCTAGCAGGACAGGGGATTATTTTCTCCTCCACTTT. It translates to CSASRTGDYFLLHF.

Note on this clonotype: A much larger clone differs from this one at a single base, so this may be a read error. The chain carries TRBV9 and TRBJ2-5; TRBD2 aligns across 12 bases. This CDR3 comprises 16 residues. Germline loops: CDR1 SGDLS, CDR2 YYNGEE. As DNA, the CDR3 is TGTGTCAGCGGTACACTAGCGGGAGGCGGTTACGAGACCCAGTACTTC. Encoded protein: CVSGTLAGGGYETQYF.

Turning to this clonotype: Given a far larger clone just one base away, this is likely a sequencing read error. The CDR3: CASSLLAGDGYNEQYF. The CDR3 DNA is TGTGCCAGCAGTTTACTAGCGGGAGACGGGTACAATGAGCAGTACTTC. V is TRBV28 and J is TRBJ2-7; TRBD2 aligns across 10 bases. Germline V lookup: CDR1 MDHEN, CDR2 SYDVKM. Trimming cost V 2 bases and J 7 bases; bases outside gene matches: 11. The CDR3 sequence is 16 residues long.

V is TRBV29-1 and J is TRBJ2-7; 7 bases agree with TRBD2. V lost 2 bases and J lost 2; bases outside the gene matches: 12. The CDR3 is 16 residues long. CDR1 and CDR2 from the germline V gene are SQVTM and ANQGSEA. The DNA for the CDR3 is TGCAGCGTTGAATATAGAGGCCAGGGAGGGACCTACGAGCAGTACTTC. This gives the protein CSVEYRGQGGTYEQYF.

This clonotype was picked up many times. The V call is TRBV28, the J call TRBJ2-1; 8 bases are a match to TRBD1. Germline CDR1 and CDR2: MDHEN and SYDVKM. This CDR3 has 16 residues. The V segment lost 5 bases and the J segment 0 bases; nucleotides outside the gene matches: 6. CDR3 coding DNA: TGTGCCAGCAGTACATACAGGGGGGTCTCCTACAATGAGCAGTTCTTC. Translated: CASSTYRGVSYNEQFF.

The chain couples TRBV30 to TRBJ2-2; D is unclear. The CDR3 extends over 12 amino acids. Germline V gene data show CDR1 as GTSNPN and CDR2 as SVGIG (reference sequence). Between the trimmed V and J ends, which lost 5 bases and 8 bases, there was a span of 12 bases. CDR3 sequence reads: CAWPTTAGELFF. CDR3 sequence (DNA): TGTGCCTGGCCGACCACTGCGGGGGAGCTGTTTTTT. The full variable domain, with the rest looked up from reference TRBV30 and TRBJ2-2, is SQTIHQWPATLVQPVGSPLSLECTVEGTSNPNLYWYRQAAGRGLQLLFYSVGIGQISSEVPQNLSASRPQDRQFILSSKKLLLSDSGFYLCAWPTTAGELFFGEGSRLTVL.

J is TRBJ1-1 and V is TRBV6-1, with 7 bases aligning to TRBD1. J lost 0 bases, V lost 11 bases, and 6 bases had no gene match. CDR3 length equals 13 residues. The germline V gene encodes CDR1 MNHNS and CDR2 SASEGT. The CDR3 loop is CAATGAVNTEAFF. The CDR3, as DNA: TGTGCCGCCACAGGGGCGGTGAACACTGAAGCTTTCTTT.

The chain is built from TRBV28 and TRBJ1-5; no clear D. The CDR3 consists of 15 residues. The germline V gene encodes CDR1 MDHEN and CDR2 SYDVKM. Trimming shortened V by 7 bases and J by 2 bases, and 15 bases separated the two germline ends. CDR3 coding DNA: TGTGCCAGCAACTTTCGGGGTTGGGGCAATCAGCCCCAGCATTTT. Translated, it gives CASNFRGWGNQPQHF.

This clonotype was observed many times. The J gene is TRBJ1-2, the V gene TRBV27, with D hard to call. The length of the CDR3 is 15 residues. V lost 4 bases, J lost 1 base, and 13 bases lay in between. Germline V gene data show CDR1 as MNHEY and CDR2 as SMNVEV (reference sequence). The CDR3 bases are TGTGCCAGCAGTTCCTCCCTGGGAGTTAACTATGGCTACACCTTC. Residues: CASSSSLGVNYGYTF.

On this clonotype: Sequence at one end of the junction differs from germline and may be a read error. This chain connects TRBV2 to TRBJ1-1; 12 nucleotides line up with TRBD1. Per the germline V gene, CDR1 is SNHLY and CDR2 is FYNNEI. There are 16 residues in the CDR3. The CDR3 region has the DNA TGTGCCAGCAGCAACTGGGACAGGGGGCCGAACACTGAAGCCTTCTTT. Translated, it gives CASSNWDRGPNTEAFF.

Ten or more counts support this clonotype. This chain links TRBV28 with TRBJ2-7; 12 nucleotides agree with TRBD2. This CDR3 contains 13 residues. V was clipped by 8 bases and J by 2 bases; unmatched bases: 1. The germline gives CDR1 MDHEN, CDR2 SYDVKM. The CDR3 here is CASWTSGTYEQYF. The CDR3 coding sequence is TGTGCCAGCTGGACTAGCGGGACCTACGAGCAGTACTTC.